Below, 20 T cell receptor beta chains from the same sample are listed, as sequenced in a study of early T cells in non-severe SARS-CoV-2 infection. TCRdb re-called the 5' RACE reads through MiXCR, storing one row per CDR3 protein. This table has around 88,000 distinct CDR3 sequences, around 14% appearing once. Sequencing was performed on whole blood. These receptor sequences come from an adult who was a healthcare worker with PCR-confirmed SARS-CoV-2 infection or an uninfected control (not recorded which).

This clonotype was seen at least ten times. The chain carries TRBV28 and TRBJ1-1, with TRBD1 matching 9 bases. The CDR3 is 14 amino acids. V was clipped by 6 bases and J by 8 bases; unmatched bases: 10. The germline V gene has CDR1 MDHEN and CDR2 SYDVKM. CDR3: CASSYLGQGGEAFF. The DNA of the CDR3 is TGTGCCAGCAGCTACTTGGGACAGGGTGGGGAAGCTTTCTTT.

This clonotype has just a few counts. CDR3 nucleotide sequence: TGTGCCAGCAGTCACCGGGTTCAGCAGGCAGATACGCAGTATTTT. This codes for CASSHRVQQADTQYF. The rearrangement joins TRBV27 to TRBJ2-3; D is undetermined. With 5 bases removed from V and 4 bases from J, the gap between germline ends came to 16 bases. There are 15 residues in the CDR3. Germline CDR1 is MNHEY and CDR2 is SMNVEV (reference sequence).

This clonotype was counted ten times or more. The chain links TRBV6-6 to TRBJ2-2, with 7 bases matching TRBD1. CDR1 and CDR2 (germline): MNHNY, SVGAGI (reference sequence). V lost 2 bases, J lost 5 bases, and 5 bases stayed unmatched. The length of the CDR3 is 15 residues. The CDR3 here is CASSYKGARTGELFF. The CDR3 nucleotides are TGTGCCAGCAGTTACAAGGGGGCGAGGACCGGGGAGCTGTTTTTT.

This chain links TRBV20-1 with TRBJ2-1, with 11 bases aligning to TRBD2. The CDR3 totals 14 residues. J lost 8 bases, V lost 0 bases, and 3 bases had no gene match. CDR1 and CDR2 from the germline V gene are DFQATT and SNEGSKA (reference sequence). This CDR3 is CSARETSGNDEQFF. CDR3 nucleotide sequence: TGCAGTGCTAGAGAGACTAGCGGGAACGATGAGCAGTTCTTC.

This clonotype has more than one count but fewer than ten. The CDR3 sequence: CASSRTSGSGDEQFF. In nucleotides, the CDR3 is TGTGCCAGCAGTAGGACTAGCGGGAGCGGGGATGAGCAGTTCTTC. The chain links TRBV12-3 or TRBV12-4 to TRBJ2-1, with 13 bases that match TRBD2. The CDR3 loop spans 15 amino acids. The V and J ends lost 5 bases and 8 bases, in that order; junction bases with no gene match: 6.

This clonotype was counted many times. The V call is TRBV20-1, the J call TRBJ1-1; D possibly corresponds to TRBD1 (5 bases). V was shortened by 6 bases and J by 4 bases, with 15 bases between the two germline ends. The CDR3 runs 13 residues. Germline CDR1 is DFQATT and CDR2 is SNEGSKA (reference sequence). The CDR3 spells CSAHPRGGTEAFF. CDR3 DNA: TGCAGTGCCCACCCCCGGGGCGGCACTGAAGCTTTCTTT.

This clonotype came up a few times. This rearrangement joins TRBV20-1 to TRBJ1-1; 7 bases fit TRBD1. Germline lookup yields CDR1 DFQATT and CDR2 SNEGSKA (reference sequence). The CDR3 is 15 residues long. Losses at the gene ends were 6 bases for V and 5 bases for J; bases not matched to a gene: 15. The CDR3 DNA reads as TGCAGTGCCAGAACGATTCAGGGGGAGAAAACTGAAGCTTTCTTT. Amino acid sequence: CSARTIQGEKTEAFF.

The table lists this clonotype with a few counts. The rearrangement links TRBV28 to TRBJ2-1; 7 nucleotides line up with TRBD1. CDR1 and CDR2 (germline): MDHEN, SYDVKM. The CDR3 is 15 residues long. Trimming cost V 5 bases and J 2 bases; bases outside gene matches: 6. DNA for the CDR3: TGTGCCAGCAGTATCGGGACAGCGACCTACAATGAGCAGTTCTTC. This encodes CASSIGTATYNEQFF.

This clonotype showed up just a few times. The chain joins TRBV6-5 to TRBJ1-3; D unresolved. The V gene's germline CDR1 is MNHEY and CDR2 SVGAGI. V was shortened by 2 bases and J by 0 bases, with 11 bases between the two germline ends. CDR3 size: 16 residues. The CDR3 loop reads CASSYRLRGSGNTIYF. The DNA of the CDR3 is TGTGCCAGCAGTTACCGACTACGGGGCTCTGGAAACACCATATATTTT.

The sample holds a few counts of this clonotype. The chain links TRBV5-1 to TRBJ2-6; D gene unclear. CDR1 SGHRS and CDR2 YFSETQ come from the germline V gene. Trimming took off 2 bases at V and 4 bases at J, with 10 bases between the two ends. The CDR3 runs to 15 residues. The CDR3 region has the DNA TGCGCCAGCAGCTTCGAAGGATCGGGGGCCAACGTCCTGACTTTC. Protein product: CASSFEGSGANVLTF.

This clonotype has more than one count but fewer than ten. The chain carries TRBV7-9 and TRBJ2-7, with a tentative D call TRBD2 (5 bases). The CDR3 loop spans 14 amino acids. Germline V lookup: CDR1 SEHNR, CDR2 FQNEAQ (reference sequence). Trimming took off 3 bases at V and 2 bases at J, with 11 bases between the two ends. Written as DNA, the CDR3 is TGTGCCAGCAGCTTCAGTCTAGCAGCCTACGAGCAGTACTTC. This translates into CASSFSLAAYEQYF.

The rearrangement links TRBV14 to TRBJ2-6, with no clear D. The CDR3 is made up of 16 amino acids. The ends were cut back, 2 bases at V and 4 bases at J, with 12 bases in the middle. Germline CDR1 reads SGHDN; CDR2 reads FVKESK. The CDR3 sequence: CASSQTIGSGANVLTF. Here the CDR3 DNA reads TGTGCCAGCAGCCAAACAATTGGGTCCGGGGCCAACGTCCTGACTTTC.

This chain connects TRBV6-2 or TRBV6-3 to TRBJ2-7; D is unclear. This CDR3 region has 14 residues. Germline V gene lookup returns CDR1 MNHEY and CDR2 SVGEGT. V lost 2 bases and J lost 2, with 10 bases in between. CDR3 residues: CASSYGTRAYEQYF. The CDR3 DNA sequence: TGTGCCAGCAGTTACGGCACTCGAGCCTACGAGCAGTACTTC.

This clonotype was seen more than once but under ten times. The rearrangement joins TRBV5-1 to TRBJ2-3; D perhaps matches TRBD2 (5 bases). V dropped 0 bases and J dropped 1 base, with 9 bases sitting between them. The CDR3 is made up of 15 amino acids. Germline values: CDR1 SGHRS, CDR2 YFSETQ. CDR3 protein: CASSLGLPGTDTQYF. The CDR3 bases are TGCGCCAGCAGCTTGGGACTACCTGGCACAGATACGCAGTATTTT.

This sequence joins TRBV7-6 and TRBJ1-2; TRBD1 agrees at 12 bases. The CDR3 covers 15 residues. V trimming: 4 bases; J trimming: 4 bases; junction bases outside the gene matches: 4. The germline V gene encodes CDR1 SGHVS and CDR2 FNYEAQ. The CDR3 is CASSSPGQGAYGYTF. The CDR3 DNA is TGTGCCAGCAGCTCCCCGGGACAGGGGGCCTATGGCTACACCTTC.

The rearrangement uses TRBV9 and TRBJ1-6; D unclear. Germline CDR1 reads SGDLS; CDR2 reads YYNGEE. The germline V and J ends were trimmed by 2 bases and 7 bases, with 10 bases remaining between them. The CDR3 is 14 amino acids. This CDR3 reads CASSVHGGNSPLHF. The CDR3 bases are TGTGCCAGCAGCGTCCACGGTGGGAATTCACCCCTCCACTTT.

The V gene is TRBV30, the J gene TRBJ2-7; a weak D match, TRBD2 (6 bases). Germline V gene sequence: CDR1 GTSNPN, CDR2 SVGIG (reference sequence). Trimming pared 0 bases from V and 2 bases from J, leaving 14 bases between. This CDR3 contains 15 residues. The CDR3 here is CAWSVIRELPYEQYF. Written as DNA, the CDR3 is TGTGCCTGGAGTGTAATCCGGGAGTTACCCTACGAGCAGTACTTC. Variable domain in full (rest from reference TRBV30 and TRBJ2-7): SQTIHQWPATLVQPVGSPLSLECTVEGTSNPNLYWYRQAAGRGLQLLFYSVGIGQISSEVPQNLSASRPQDRQFILSSKKLLLSDSGFYLCAWSVIRELPYEQYFGPGTRLTVT.

This clonotype has only a few counts. The rearrangement links TRBV10-2 to TRBJ2-2, with 7 bases fitting TRBD2. Germline trimming cut 6 bases from V and 1 base from J; bases unmatched to any gene: 17. CDR1 and CDR2 (germline): WSHSY, SAAADI. The CDR3 length is 19 residues. The CDR3 region is CASRTISGPTYGNTGELFF. The CDR3 nucleotides read TGCGCCAGCAGAACAATTAGCGGGCCAACTTATGGGAACACCGGGGAGCTGTTTTTT.

In this sample, this clonotype turned up a few times. The chain employs TRBV28 and TRBJ2-3, with D tentatively TRBD1 (6 bases). The CDR3 has 15 amino acids. Germline V CDR1 and CDR2: MDHEN, SYDVKM. The V gene lost 4 bases and the J gene lost 2 bases, with 13 bases spanning the gap. As DNA, the CDR3 is TGTGCCAGCAGTTCCCCGGGACATCCCACAGATACGCAGTATTTT. As protein: CASSSPGHPTDTQYF.

This sequence joins TRBV12-3 or TRBV12-4 and TRBJ1-1; D is undetermined. V was shortened by 7 bases and J by 2 bases, with 11 bases between the two germline ends. The CDR3 runs 13 residues. CDR3: CASTRWGNTEAFF. CDR3 nucleotide sequence: TGTGCCAGCACCAGGTGGGGTAACACTGAAGCTTTCTTT.